This TCR beta chain was retrieved from a study of T cell repertoires in cytomegalovirus infection. Study as a whole: Matching HLA type and CMV infection were both indicated by public TCR beta signatures.

CDR3 length equals 14 residues. V lost 3 bases, J lost 2 bases, and 9 bases lay in between. The germline gives CDR1 SEHNR, CDR2 FQNEAQ (reference sequence). Notes on the study in general: Totalled public TCR beta family frequency picked out people who carried CMV plus the relevant HLA. CMV-specific HLA-C-restricted TCR beta clonotypes dominated the ex vivo response.

This clonotype was picked up a small number of times. Its antigen is not identified. TCRdb reprocessed the reads with MiXCR, giving one entry per CDR3 protein. Of some 900,000 distinct CDR3 sequences in the sample, around a third were seen once. V gene TRBV7-9 combines with J gene TRBJ2-3, with D perhaps matching TRBD2 (5 bases). Source: cultured CD8+ T cells from PBMCs, taken from culture after CMV antigen stimulation. This receptor was obtained from a human donor in good health (CMV status not recorded). Some clones in this sample may be carry-over from other donors' samples. The CDR3 nucleotides are TGTGCCAGCAGCTTTGAGGGTCTCACAGATACGCAGTATTTT. It specifies CASSFEGLTDTQYF.